This TCR beta chain was identified during a study of cytomegalovirus exposure and HLA in healthy donors (dated by TCRdb to 2016 to 2017). Context from the whole study: In an earlier analysis of some 550 of the donors, approximately 300 Gb of sequence data and 100 million or so unique TCR beta sequences from about 179 million T cells were reported. Using immunosequencing, the study profiled T cell repertoires from roughly 650 subjects and related those repertoires to cytomegalovirus serostatus. About 5 DR-DQ haplotypes were handled as single units for association and clustering, since linkage in the cohort was strong. The study aimed to test whether cataloging public T cell receptors could reveal signatures of past pathogen exposure. In a later genetic analysis, genome-wide SNP genotypes for about 65% of the roughly 700 donors were used, and that subset was treated as a discovery cohort. An early release that covered roughly 600 HLA-typed donors contained approximately 300 gigabases of sequencing data and about 84 million unique TCR sequences. Of the 300 to 500 genotyped donors, 70% to 90% were placed in the genetic ancestry cluster associated with self-reported Caucasian donors. Across approximately 420 genotyped donors of the cohort, an average of approximately 240,000 unique TCR beta nucleotide sequences per donor were sequenced, and roughly a sixth of those sequences were non-productive. Typing coverage differed by locus: A, B, C, DRB1 and DQB1 were typed in about 629-640 donors, DQA1 in approximately 520, DPA1 in around 610, and DPB1 in 472. Every discovery cohort repertoire had been produced on one sequencing platform. In the later analysis, no new phenotypic data were used to find candidate immune exposures; instead, reliance was placed on TCR beta sequences and their occurrence across donors. In a later analysis, previously published TCR beta repertoires from 666 donors were re-analyzed and high-resolution HLA genotyping was added so that TCR occurrence patterns could be studied. In an earlier analysis of 587 of the donors, high-throughput TCR beta sequencing was used to judge whether each TCR beta V gene segment behaved as functional or pseudogenic. Along with the approximately 620-subject first cohort, a separate validation cohort of over a hundred different subjects was used. Donor age, sex, ethnicity and CMV serostatus were collected together with the repertoire data. Both class I and class II loci were covered by HLA typing, at four-digit resolution. To predict cytomegalovirus infection status, the study brought together high-throughput TCR immunosequencing, statistical association of individual TCRs with disease status, and machine learning. Study-wide findings and limitations: In vitro tests confirmed that a few of the cytomegalovirus-associated TCR beta chains recognize cytomegalovirus antigens. When HLA alleles, especially DR and DQ, strongly co-occurred, TCR associations were difficult to assign to individual alleles. The presence/absence analyses assumed that sequencing depth was roughly uniform across donors, and that assumption may not be true. A later genetic analysis associated a missense DCLRE1C variant with V-gene and J-gene trimming of TCR beta chains, and an independent cohort replicated the association. An earlier analysis of around 540 of the donors showed that most TCR beta V segments appeared in productive rearrangements either about 87% or about 30% of the time, which broadly matched IMGT annotations. The sequencing pipeline was judged likely to have produced a cluster of highly shared sequence variants as a technical artifact. Across donors, most TCR sequences were observed very rarely, whereas some public TCRs were present in many individuals. Cytomegalovirus status was reported to be diagnosed by the classifier with high specificity and sensitivity in both the original and validation cohorts. A total of some 180 TCR beta chains were listed by the study as associated with cytomegalovirus. According to the authors, the approach could potentially be generalized to other disease states and immunological phenotypes. According to a later analysis, TCR association rates differed among HLA loci, with DRB1 alleles showing the most associated TCRs and HLA-C alleles showing the fewest. HLA typing was unavailable for some donors at each locus, so association tests used only the typed subset. Because the 87-base-pair reads could not distinguish some IMGT-functional V segments, including TRBV6-2 and TRBV6-3, those segments were excluded. According to a later analysis, parvovirus B19, influenza, CMV and Epstein-Barr virus appeared linked to several top co-occurrence clusters. In a later analysis, most CMV-associated TCR beta chains were found to appear HLA-restricted, with HLA associations seemingly driven largely by CMV exposure. The cohort was sequenced for TCR beta chains only, and without alpha or paired-chain data the features that could be detected were limited. A later analysis found that HLA-associated TCR beta chains were more clonally expanded and had lower generation probabilities than equally common non-associated chains. Specific HLA alleles were associated with roughly 17,000 TCR beta sequences at a false discovery rate of 0.05 in a later analysis. A further reported finding was that TCR beta sequences accurately predicted the HLA-A and HLA-B alleles for most subjects in the first cohort. CMV serostatus was the only immune exposure information available for the cohort. Compared with the roughly 710-donor mean, donors in an Asian-associated ancestry cluster had fewer N-insertions in productive TCRs, according to a later genetic analysis. Linkage disequilibrium might explain the correlated functional status among segregating V segments, but an unknown experimental factor could not be ruled out. Because counts were too low, some 16 rarely observed V segments, including chromosome 9 orphons, were excluded from the earlier analysis of some 590 of the donors.

CDR1 and CDR2 are read off the germline V gene as SGDLS and YYNGEE. The CDR3 starts with the cysteine, ends with the phenylalanine, and has 14 residues. Only the CDR3 DNA stays, 42 bases, in frame from base 1. Trimming takes 0 bases from V and 4 bases from J, and the germline ends sit 10 bases apart. Library method: the immunoSEQ multiplex PCR assay. For the multiplex PCR, a mixture combining 60 forward primers for TCR Vbeta segments and 13 reverse primers for TCR Jbeta segments was used. Amplification of the CDR3 region of rearranged TCR beta genes was performed with a multiplex PCR assay on genomic DNA. The Illumina HiSeq System was used to sequence the amplified TCR beta libraries as 87-base-pair reads. Regarding the original processing steps: A later analysis tallied some 79 million unique TCR beta chains across the 660 or so repertoires, and about 12 million of those chains were shared by two or more donors. Raw reads were error-corrected and collapsed into unique sequences with a nearest-neighbor algorithm that merged closely related sequences to remove PCR and sequencing errors. Alignment of CDR3 sequences to IMGT reference sequences was used to assign V, D and J gene segments. For a sequence to be retained, at least a six-nucleotide match to both a V gene segment and a J gene segment was required. Rearrangements were classified as productive when the CDR3 lacked stop codons and remained in frame with V and J, and all other rearrangements were classified as non-productive. Following IMGT convention, CDR3 was defined as the stretch from the second conserved V-encoded cysteine up to the conserved J-encoded phenylalanine. In an earlier analysis of around 640 of the donors, sequences lacking an unambiguous match to a single V gene segment were excluded. In an earlier analysis of more than 500 of the donors, a V segment was called functional when productive rearrangements were above 56.7%, and segregating when the standard deviation between donors exceeded 5%. A statistical classification framework was built for diagnosing cytomegalovirus status from the catalog of TCR beta chain sequences. A later analysis assigned V and J genes by comparing TCR nucleotide sequences with IMGT/GENE-DB human TR gene sequences. A later analysis assigned CDR3 sequences and most-parsimonious VDJ recombination scenarios with the TCRdist pipeline. A later analysis defined each TCR beta chain by its CDR3 amino acid sequence plus V-gene family, and excluded reads lacking a unique V-gene family. As a way to deal with suspected cross-contamination and a sequencing artifact, a later analysis dropped 592 nucleotide sequences that were highly shared and had low generation probability. For each public chain, a later analysis derived a clonal expansion index from normalized ranks of inferred template counts within each repertoire. Generation probabilities in a later analysis came from a VDJ recombination model fitted to out-of-frame rearrangements, and those results were checked against IGoR. In a later analysis, hypergeometric tests were used to score TCR-TCR, TCR-HLA and TCR-CMV co-occurrence, with a repertoire-size bias correction applied to TCR pairs. A later analysis estimated false discovery rates by permuting HLA or CMV assignments 20 times. In a later analysis, co-occurring TCRs were grouped using DBSCAN, and TCRdist sequence similarity was added for clustering within HLA-allele-positive subsets. Repertoires with fewer than 30,000 or more than 120,000 public chains were left out of co-occurrence clustering, as were about 5 repertoires with anomalous nucleotide sharing. The table comes from immuneACCESS by way of TCRdb, which keeps in-frame sequences with V and J called. Part of the clones is missing from these tables; in studies checked, under half for an unresolved V gene and the rest for unknown reasons. D and trimming were read from the DNA, whereas the V and J calls and clone size are those reported in that table. The sample table holds 70,000 to 95,000 clones, of which roughly 80% were seen once. Roughly 13% of the sample is held by the ten biggest clonotypes.

The cohort comprised hundreds of healthy bone marrow donors. At the time of sampling, every cohort member was nominally healthy, though immune exposures that went unrecorded were likely present. CMV serostatus was positive for 289 and negative for about 55% of the roughly 670 cohort members, and was not recorded for this donor. Every donor gave a peripheral blood sample, and the peripheral blood mononuclear cells from that sample were used for TCR beta sequencing. The Qiagen DNeasy Blood Extraction Kit was used to extract genomic DNA from the blood cell samples. The sample holds a few counts of this clone. The antigen it binds to is not known. Base qualities are not provided; no much larger clone lies one nucleotide away.

The rearrangement joined TRBV9 to TRBJ1-1; no D gene call is confident. The receptor was isolated from a human donor in good health. The specimen sequenced was PBMCs. The CDR3 protein is CASSVGGGITEAFF. DNA sequence: TGTGCCAGCAGCGTAGGGGGAGGTATCACTGAAGCTTTCTTT.